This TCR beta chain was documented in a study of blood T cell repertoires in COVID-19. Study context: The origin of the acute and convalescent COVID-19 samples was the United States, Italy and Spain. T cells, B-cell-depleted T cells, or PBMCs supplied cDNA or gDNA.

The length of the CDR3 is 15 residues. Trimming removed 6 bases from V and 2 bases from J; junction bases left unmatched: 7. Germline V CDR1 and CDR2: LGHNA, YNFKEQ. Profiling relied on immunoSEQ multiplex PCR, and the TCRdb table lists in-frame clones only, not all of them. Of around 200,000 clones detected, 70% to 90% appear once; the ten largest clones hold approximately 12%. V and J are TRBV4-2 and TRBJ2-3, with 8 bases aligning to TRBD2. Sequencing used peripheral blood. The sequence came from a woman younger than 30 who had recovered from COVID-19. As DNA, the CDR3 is TGTGCCAGCAGTCCTCGGACTAGCTACACAGATACGCAGTATTTT. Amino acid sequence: CASSPRTSYTDTQYF.